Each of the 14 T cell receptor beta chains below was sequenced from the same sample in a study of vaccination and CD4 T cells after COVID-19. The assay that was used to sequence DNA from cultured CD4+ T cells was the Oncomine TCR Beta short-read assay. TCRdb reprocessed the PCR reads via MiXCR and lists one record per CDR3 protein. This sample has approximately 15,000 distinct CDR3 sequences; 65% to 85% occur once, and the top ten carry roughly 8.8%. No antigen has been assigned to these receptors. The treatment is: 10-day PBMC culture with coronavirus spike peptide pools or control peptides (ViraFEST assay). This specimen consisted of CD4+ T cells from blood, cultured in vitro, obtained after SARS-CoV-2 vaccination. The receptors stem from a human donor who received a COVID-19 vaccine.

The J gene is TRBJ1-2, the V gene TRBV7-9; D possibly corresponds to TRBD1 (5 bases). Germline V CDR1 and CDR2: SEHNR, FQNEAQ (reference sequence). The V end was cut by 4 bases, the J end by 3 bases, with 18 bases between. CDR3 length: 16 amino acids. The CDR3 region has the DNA TGTGCCAGCAGCTCGAGACAGCATTCGGAGTACTATGGCTACACCTTC. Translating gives CASSSRQHSEYYGYTF.

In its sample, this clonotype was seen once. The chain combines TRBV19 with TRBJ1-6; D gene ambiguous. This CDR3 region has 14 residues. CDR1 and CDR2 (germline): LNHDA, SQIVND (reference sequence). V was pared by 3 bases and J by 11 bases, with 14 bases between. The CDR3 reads CASSIGQVWAPLHF. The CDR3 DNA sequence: TGTGCCAGTAGTATCGGCCAGGTTTGGGCACCCCTCCACTTT.

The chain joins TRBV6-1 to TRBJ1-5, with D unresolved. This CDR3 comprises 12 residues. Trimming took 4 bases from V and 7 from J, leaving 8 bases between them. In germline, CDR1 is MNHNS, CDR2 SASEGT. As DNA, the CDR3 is TGTGCCAGCAGTGCCACGGGGCAGCCCCAGCATTTT. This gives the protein CASSATGQPQHF.

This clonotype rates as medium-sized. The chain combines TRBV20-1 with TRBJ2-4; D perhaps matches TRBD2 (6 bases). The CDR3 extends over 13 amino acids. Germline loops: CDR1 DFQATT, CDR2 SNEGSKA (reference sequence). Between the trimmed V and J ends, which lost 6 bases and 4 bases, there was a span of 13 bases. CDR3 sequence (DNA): TGCAGTGCCGCTGAAGGACTAAAAAACATTCAGTACTTC. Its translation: CSAAEGLKNIQYF.

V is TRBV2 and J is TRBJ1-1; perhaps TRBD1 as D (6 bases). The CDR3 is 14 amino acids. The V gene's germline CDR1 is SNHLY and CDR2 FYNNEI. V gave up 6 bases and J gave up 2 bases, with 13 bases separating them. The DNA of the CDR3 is TGTGCCAGCAGACTCGACAGGATAAACACTGAAGCTTTCTTT. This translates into CASRLDRINTEAFF.

The CDR3 region is CASSLTPGGAGETQYF. CDR3 nucleotides: TGTGCCAGCAGCTTAACCCCGGGGGGGGCCGGGGAGACCCAGTACTTC. This chain joins TRBV7-3 and TRBJ2-5; TRBD2 agrees at 8 bases. The length of the CDR3 is 16 residues. With V trimmed by 0 bases and J by 5 bases, 8 bases remained unmatched. Looked up from germline, CDR1 is SGHTA and CDR2 is FQGTGA.

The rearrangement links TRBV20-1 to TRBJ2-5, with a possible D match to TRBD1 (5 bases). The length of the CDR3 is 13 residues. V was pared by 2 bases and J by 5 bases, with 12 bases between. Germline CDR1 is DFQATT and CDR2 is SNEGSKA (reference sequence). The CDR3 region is CSARRWGRETQYF. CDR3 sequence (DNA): TGCAGTGCTAGACGCTGGGGCCGGGAGACCCAGTACTTC.

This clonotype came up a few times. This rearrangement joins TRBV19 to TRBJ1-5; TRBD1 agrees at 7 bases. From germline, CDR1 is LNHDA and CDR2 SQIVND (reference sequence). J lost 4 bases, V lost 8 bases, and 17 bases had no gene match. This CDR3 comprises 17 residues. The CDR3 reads CASPRDDREIWNQPQHF. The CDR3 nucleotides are TGTGCCAGTCCCCGCGACGACAGGGAGATATGGAATCAGCCCCAGCATTTT. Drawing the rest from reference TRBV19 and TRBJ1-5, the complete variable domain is DGGITQSPKYLFRKEGQNVTLSCEQNLNHDAMYWYRQDPGQGLRLIYYSQIVNDFQKGDIAEGYSVSREKKESFPLTVTSAQKNPTAFYLCASPRDDREIWNQPQHFGDGTRLSIL.

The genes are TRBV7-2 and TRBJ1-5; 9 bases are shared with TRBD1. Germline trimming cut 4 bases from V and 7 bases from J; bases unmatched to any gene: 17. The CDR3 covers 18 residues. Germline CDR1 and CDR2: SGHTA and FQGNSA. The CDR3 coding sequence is TGTGCCAGCAGCTCTTATAACTCCGGGACAGGGAGAGTCCAGCCCCAGCATTTT. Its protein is CASSSYNSGTGRVQPQHF. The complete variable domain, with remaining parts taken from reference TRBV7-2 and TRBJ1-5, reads GAGVSQSPSNKVTEKGKDVELRCDPISGHTALYWYRQSLGQGLEFLIYFQGNSAPDKSGLPSDRFSAERTGGSVSTLTIQRTQQEDSAVYLCASSSYNSGTGRVQPQHFGDGTRLSIL.

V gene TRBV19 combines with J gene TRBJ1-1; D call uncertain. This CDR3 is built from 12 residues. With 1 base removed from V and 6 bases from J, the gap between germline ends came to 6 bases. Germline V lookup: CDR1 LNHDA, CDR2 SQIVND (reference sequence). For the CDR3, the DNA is TGTGCCAGTAGTATAGCACGGGCTGAAGCTTTCTTT. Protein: CASSIARAEAFF.

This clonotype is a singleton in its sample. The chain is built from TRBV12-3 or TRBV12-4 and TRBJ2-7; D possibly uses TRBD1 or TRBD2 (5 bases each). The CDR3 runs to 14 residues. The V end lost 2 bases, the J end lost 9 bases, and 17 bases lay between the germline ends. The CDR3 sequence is CASSLRGQSTGQYF. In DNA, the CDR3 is TGTGCCAGCAGTTTACGGGGCCAGTCGACGGGGCAGTACTTC.

The CDR3: CASSLGQTSNQPQHF. CDR3 nucleotide sequence: TGTGCCAGCAGCTTAGGACAGACTAGCAATCAGCCCCAGCATTTT. The V gene is TRBV7-9, the J gene TRBJ1-5, with D tentatively TRBD1 (5 bases). CDR3 length: 15 residues. Trimming stripped 1 base from V and 0 bases from J, with 7 bases between. CDR1 is SEHNR, CDR2 FQNEAQ, per germline (reference sequence).

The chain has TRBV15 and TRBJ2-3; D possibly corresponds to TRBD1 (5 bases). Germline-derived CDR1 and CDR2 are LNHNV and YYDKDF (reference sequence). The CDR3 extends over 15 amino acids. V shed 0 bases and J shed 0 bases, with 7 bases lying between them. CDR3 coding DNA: TGTGCCACCAGCAGAGACAGGGATAGCACAGATACGCAGTATTTT. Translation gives CATSRDRDSTDTQYF.

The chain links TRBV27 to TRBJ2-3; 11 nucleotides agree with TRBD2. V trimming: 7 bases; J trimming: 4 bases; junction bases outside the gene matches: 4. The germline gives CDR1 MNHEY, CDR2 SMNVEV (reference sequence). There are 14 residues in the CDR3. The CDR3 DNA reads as TGTGCCAGCACAACTAGCGGGGGCGCAGATACGCAGTATTTT. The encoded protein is CASTTSGGADTQYF.